This T cell receptor beta chain was captured in a study of CD8+ T cells in alopecia areata (dated by TCRdb to the late 2010s). For the wider study: Skin from C3H/HeJ donors with spontaneous alopecia (about 6-13 months old) was grafted onto female C3H/HeJ recipients aged roughly 6-11 weeks. To study T cell clonal expansion in alopecia areata, the researchers applied high-throughput TCRbeta sequencing to both the C3H/HeJ mouse model and human patients. TCRbeta CDR3 regions were amplified by immunoSEQ multiplex PCR with 35 Vbeta forward and 13 Jbeta reverse primers. In humans, TCRbeta sequencing was performed on scalp tissue and on sorted CD4+ and CD8+ peripheral blood T cells from healthy controls and from patients with patchy or totalis/universalis alopecia areata. Scalp clonality was compared across normal scalp (n=4), patchy alopecia areata scalp (n=8), and alopecia totalis/universalis scalp (n=8). RNA came from the PAXgene miRNA kit for fixed scalp, the miRNeasy kit for PBMCs, and the RNeasy kit for mouse skin.

Overall results and qualifications from the work: Resident alphabeta T cells in normal human skin are also sequenced, complicating scalp TCR repertoire analysis, unlike mouse skin dominated by gammadelta T cells. Compared with normal scalp, lesional scalp, particularly in alopecia totalis/universalis, had higher clonality and more expanded CD8+ clones, which suggests antigenic drive. Compared with mice, TCR sequences shared between patients were less clear, possibly partly because of HLA diversity across the patient population.

Ends trimmed: V by 4 bases, J by 0 bases; bases unmatched to a gene: 5. From the germline V gene (reference sequence), CDR1 is LGHNA and CDR2 is YNLKQL. There are 16 amino acids in the CDR3, from cysteine to phenylalanine inclusive. Of the CDR3's DNA, 36 bases were read; they are in frame from base 1. Pooled mouse cutaneous lymph node cells were stained for CD4, CD8alpha, NKG2D, NKG2ACE and other markers, then sorted on a BD Influx. Comment on this clone: Which antigen it targets is not known. Gene designations and germline sequences in this entry are those of the mouse. The read falls 4 residues short of the CDR3 end, and the missing part is taken from the germline J gene.

The library was produced with the immunoSEQ multiplex PCR assay. RNA was extracted from all samples and reverse transcribed into cDNA, which served as template for TCR sequencing. SuperScript III was used to make first-strand cDNA, primed with a 2:1 mix of oligo-dT and random hexamers. A synthetic immune receptor repertoire was used to measure amplification bias, and any remaining bias was corrected computationally. Sequencing of the libraries was done on Illumina HiSeq with 60 bp reads that cover the CDR3, reading from J toward V. The authors' analysis ran thus. Raw reads were preprocessed to remove errors, and CDR3 was defined according to IMGT conventions as the region from the conserved cysteine to phenylalanine. Clonality was computed by normalizing Shannon entropy by log2 of the number of productive unique TCRs and subtracting the result from 1. Whether each scalp clone was CD4 or CD8 was inferred by checking scalp TCRbeta sequences against the CD4 and CD8 repertoires from sorted blood. TCRdb's version of the immuneACCESS table is confined to in-frame rearrangements and falls short of the full clone set. An unresolved V gene accounts for under half of the shortfall where checked; the remainder is of unknown origin. That table supplies the V and J calls and clone size; D and trimming were determined from the DNA. With about 300,000 clones recorded, this sample contains no clone counted only once. The biggest ten clones account for 0.9% to 1.5% of the sample.

Recombination linked TRBV5 to TRBJ2-5; 9 central bases correspond to TRBD2. The sample was CD4+ T cells sorted from a lymph node. The receptor was derived from a C3H/HeJ mouse with alopecia areata. For this strain, the MHC haplotype is H2-k. The CDR3 bases that were read are TGTGCCAGCAGCCGCCTCTGGGGGGGGAACCAAGAC. The encoded protein is CASSRLWGGNQD. The entire CDR3 sequence reads CASSRLWGGNQDTQYF.